This is a list of T cell receptor beta chains from one sample in a study of T-cell memory formation after mild COVID-19. TCRdb re-called the 5' RACE reads through MiXCR, storing one row per CDR3 protein. This sample carries some 410,000 distinct CDR3 sequences, less than 25% of them seen once, and the ten largest clones take around 13%. Sequenced: PBMCs or a T cell subset sorted from them (not recorded which). Receptor source: an adult woman who had mild COVID-19 (a few samples of this study predate the infection). Cell type and time point are not known. CDR3s include the opening cysteine and the closing phenylalanine or tryptophan.

CDR3	V	J
CSAPALGGAISYNEQFF	TRBV20-1	TRBJ2-1
CSAQLSRGRNQPQHF	TRBV20-1	TRBJ1-5
CAFKGKNTGELFF	TRBV30	TRBJ2-2
CASSPEGGQFF	TRBV23-1	TRBJ2-1
CSVFTIDYEQYF	TRBV29-1	TRBJ2-7
CATSDWGHYGYTF	TRBV24-1	TRBJ1-2
CASSLDHGWDTQYF	TRBV12-3/TRBV12-4	TRBJ2-3
CSVGGATTTEAFF	TRBV29-1	TRBJ1-1
CASSVASQETQYF	TRBV5-1	TRBJ2-5
CASTRGQGACADTQYF	TRBV23-1	TRBJ2-3
CASSSPIVNEQFF	TRBV7-3	TRBJ2-1
CATSEATSGGAQETQYF	TRBV24-1	TRBJ2-5
CARPDAGQPAKNIQYF	TRBV5-1	TRBJ2-4
CASSPRQKRNGYTF	TRBV5-1	TRBJ1-2
CASSLGGGDETQYF	TRBV27	TRBJ2-5
CASSIGSSGRVYNEQFF	TRBV19	TRBJ2-1
CASSLAGSGGIYEQYF	TRBV5-8	TRBJ2-7
CASSWTSPETQYF	TRBV12-3/TRBV12-4	TRBJ2-5
CATNSGSADTQYF	TRBV24-1	TRBJ2-3